A selection of T cell receptor beta chains follows, all from one sample in a study of follicular helper T cells after annual influenza vaccination. Produced via immunoSEQ multiplex PCR; TCRdb's table is partial and in-frame only. The data hold about 5,600 clones, with almost 85% observed a single time. The specimen was CXCR5+ CD38- circulating T follicular helper cells from blood, collected 7 days after influenza vaccination. The source is an adult who received the influenza vaccine. CDR3s include the opening cysteine and the closing phenylalanine or tryptophan. A D gene is named only where the DNA matches it firmly. For some rows the clone size is stated as once, few or many, or as a class when expanded; others skip it.

v_call: TRBV9; d_call: -; clone_size: -; j_call: TRBJ1-4; cdr3_aa: CASSAAGGGARAKLFF; cdr3_nt: TGTGCCAGCAGCGCCGCCGGCGGGGGTGCGCGTGCGAAACTGTTTTTT
v_call: TRBV7-7; d_call: -; clone_size: few; j_call: TRBJ2-3; cdr3_aa: CASSLSGTDTQYF; cdr3_nt: TGTGCCAGCAGCTTAAGTGGCACAGATACGCAGTATTTT
v_call: TRBV19; d_call: -; clone_size: -; j_call: TRBJ2-1; cdr3_aa: CASSMLRGDEQFF; cdr3_nt: TGTGCCAGTAGTATGTTACGAGGCGATGAGCAGTTCTTC
v_call: TRBV11-2; d_call: -; clone_size: -; j_call: TRBJ2-1; cdr3_aa: CASSPRGGASAYNEQFF; cdr3_nt: TGTGCCAGCAGCCCACGAGGAGGGGCTAGCGCCTACAATGAGCAGTTCTTC
v_call: TRBV28; d_call: -; clone_size: few; j_call: TRBJ2-2; cdr3_aa: CASRSAGFGELFF; cdr3_nt: TGTGCCAGCAGAAGTGCGGGGTTCGGGGAGCTGTTTTTT
v_call: TRBV7-8; d_call: -; clone_size: -; j_call: TRBJ2-1; cdr3_aa: CASSFRGALEVYEQFF; cdr3_nt: TGTGCCAGCAGCTTTCGGGGGGCCTTGGAGGTGTATGAGCAGTTCTTC
v_call: TRBV7-9; d_call: -; clone_size: -; j_call: TRBJ1-4; cdr3_aa: CASRSQKDLAREKLFF; cdr3_nt: TGTGCCAGCAGATCACAAAAGGATCTGGCTCGTGAAAAACTGTTTTTT
v_call: TRBV5-4; d_call: TRBD1; clone_size: -; j_call: TRBJ1-6; cdr3_aa: CASSAGTGDSPLHF; cdr3_nt: TGTGCCAGCAGTGCCGGGACAGGGGATTCACCCCTCCACTTT
v_call: TRBV7-2; d_call: TRBD1; clone_size: -; j_call: TRBJ1-5; cdr3_aa: CASSSPGQGLGQPQHF; cdr3_nt: TGTGCCAGCAGCTCACCGGGACAGGGGCTCGGGCAGCCCCAGCATTTT
v_call: TRBV6-1; d_call: -; clone_size: -; j_call: TRBJ2-7; cdr3_aa: CASRTRSGTSYEQYF; cdr3_nt: TGTGCCAGCCGAACCCGATCAGGGACCTCCTACGAGCAGTACTTC
v_call: TRBV28; d_call: -; clone_size: few; j_call: TRBJ1-5; cdr3_aa: CASNGGQGTQPQHF; cdr3_nt: TGTGCCAGCAATGGGGGGCAGGGAACTCAGCCCCAGCATTTT
v_call: TRBV5-1; d_call: -; clone_size: -; j_call: TRBJ2-6; cdr3_aa: CASSLSPGRSGANVLTF; cdr3_nt: TGCGCCAGCAGCTTAAGTCCGGGACGGTCGGGGGCCAACGTCCTGACTTTC
v_call: TRBV7-2; d_call: -; clone_size: -; j_call: TRBJ2-3; cdr3_aa: CASSTGTPTPTDTQYF; cdr3_nt: TGTGCCAGCAGCACCGGGACTCCCACTCCCACAGATACGCAGTATTTT
v_call: TRBV9; d_call: -; clone_size: -; j_call: TRBJ2-1; cdr3_aa: CASSRGAGERGEQFF; cdr3_nt: TGTGCCAGCAGTAGGGGGGCGGGAGAAAGGGGTGAGCAGTTCTTC
v_call: TRBV5-1; d_call: -; clone_size: -; j_call: TRBJ2-2; cdr3_aa: CASSLEGLGTTGELFF; cdr3_nt: TGCGCCAGCAGCTTGGAAGGGCTGGGGACCACCGGGGAGCTGTTTTTT
v_call: TRBV19; d_call: -; clone_size: once; j_call: TRBJ1-1; cdr3_aa: CASIQFGGNTEAFF; cdr3_nt: TGTGCCAGTATCCAATTTGGGGGGAACACTGAAGCTTTCTTT
v_call: TRBV9; d_call: TRBD1; clone_size: -; j_call: TRBJ2-7; cdr3_aa: CASSGGARQGMEEQYF; cdr3_nt: TGTGCCAGCAGCGGGGGGGCGAGACAGGGGATGGAAGAGCAGTACTTC
v_call: TRBV28; d_call: -; clone_size: few; j_call: TRBJ1-6; cdr3_aa: CASSLGAAKRTYSPLHF; cdr3_nt: TGTGCCAGCAGTTTGGGGGCAGCCAAACGTACCTATTCACCCCTCCACTTT
v_call: TRBV5-8; d_call: TRBD1; clone_size: -; j_call: TRBJ2-1; cdr3_aa: CASSLGQGRSEQFF; cdr3_nt: TGTGCCAGCAGCTTGGGACAGGGTCGGAGTGAGCAGTTCTTC
v_call: TRBV13; d_call: TRBD2; clone_size: -; j_call: TRBJ2-2; cdr3_aa: CASRYPSGGFLWTGELFF; cdr3_nt: TGTGCCAGCAGGTACCCTAGCGGGGGTTTTCTGTGGACCGGGGAGCTGTTTTTT
v_call: TRBV11-2; d_call: -; clone_size: -; j_call: TRBJ2-7; cdr3_aa: CASSSTYYEQYF; cdr3_nt: TGTGCCAGCAGCTCCACTTACTACGAGCAGTACTTC
v_call: TRBV15; d_call: TRBD1; clone_size: -; j_call: TRBJ2-3; cdr3_aa: CATSPLDRATDTQYF; cdr3_nt: TGTGCCACCAGTCCGTTGGACAGGGCCACAGATACGCAGTATTTT
v_call: TRBV5-1; d_call: -; clone_size: -; j_call: TRBJ2-7; cdr3_aa: CASSIRVDGAYEQYF; cdr3_nt: TGCGCCAGCAGCATCAGGGTAGACGGGGCCTACGAGCAGTACTTC
v_call: TRBV10-3; d_call: -; clone_size: -; j_call: TRBJ1-1; cdr3_aa: CAISAPDGETQGNTEAFF; cdr3_nt: TGTGCCATCAGTGCTCCGGATGGGGAAACGCAGGGGAACACTGAAGCTTTCTTT
v_call: TRBV2; d_call: -; clone_size: -; j_call: TRBJ2-1; cdr3_aa: CASRVRNEQFF; cdr3_nt: TGTGCCAGCAGGGTGAGGAATGAGCAGTTCTTC
v_call: TRBV6-5; d_call: -; clone_size: -; j_call: TRBJ1-1; cdr3_aa: CASSYSTGNTEAFF; cdr3_nt: TGTGCCAGCAGTTACTCGACCGGGAACACTGAAGCTTTCTTT
v_call: TRBV15; d_call: -; clone_size: -; j_call: TRBJ1-5; cdr3_aa: CATSRESNQPQHF; cdr3_nt: TGTGCCACCAGCAGAGAAAGCAATCAGCCCCAGCATTTT
v_call: TRBV15; d_call: -; clone_size: -; j_call: TRBJ2-1; cdr3_aa: CATSRDVGSNEQFF; cdr3_nt: TGTGCCACCAGCAGAGATGTGGGGTCGAATGAGCAGTTCTTC